Listed below are T cell receptor beta chains from one sample, sequenced in a study of immune cell composition in non-small cell lung cancer. Some clones are missing from TCRdb's copy, which holds only in-frame ones; the method was immunoSEQ multiplex PCR. The sample lists about 2,500 clones; 81% were seen once. The sample was non-adjacent lung tissue. These receptors came from a human donor with non-small cell lung cancer. CDR3s include the opening cysteine and the closing phenylalanine or tryptophan. Each record gives: V gene, D gene, J gene, clone size, CDR3 DNA, CDR3 protein. A D gene is named only where the DNA matches it firmly. Expanded clones get a size class; other rows say once, few or many, or leave the size out.

V: TRBV10-3; D: NA; J: TRBJ2-3; size: NA; DNA: TGTGCCATCAGTGACCCGAACGGGAGTAGAAATACGCAGTATTTT; CDR3: CAISDPNGSRNTQYF
V: TRBV7-8; D: TRBD2; J: TRBJ2-2; size: NA; DNA: TGTGCCAGCAGCTTAATCGGGACTAGCGGGGGAGGGACCGGGGAGCTGTTTTTT; CDR3: CASSLIGTSGGGTGELFF
V: TRBV5-8; D: TRBD1; J: TRBJ2-3; size: NA; DNA: TGTGCCAGCAGCTTGGAGTTATTGGGGACAGCTACGCAGTATTTT; CDR3: CASSLELLGTATQYF
V: TRBV2; D: NA; J: TRBJ2-7; size: NA; DNA: TGTGCCAGCAGCCGTACCCTACGAAGCTACGAGCAGTACTTC; CDR3: CASSRTLRSYEQYF
V: TRBV7-9; D: NA; J: TRBJ1-3; size: NA; DNA: TGTGCCAGCAGCCCTGACAGAGCCTTCGGAAACACCATATATTTT; CDR3: CASSPDRAFGNTIYF
V: TRBV7-2; D: TRBD1; J: TRBJ1-2; size: once; DNA: TGTGCCAGCAGCCCCCTTGTGACAGGGGGCGGAGGAGGCTACACCTTC; CDR3: CASSPLVTGGGGGYTF
V: TRBV19; D: TRBD2; J: TRBJ2-1; size: NA; DNA: TGTGCCAGTAGCACTAGCGGGGCTCCTCGAAATGAGCAGTTCTTC; CDR3: CASSTSGAPRNEQFF
V: TRBV5-4; D: TRBD1; J: TRBJ1-2; size: NA; DNA: TGTGCCAGCAGCCCTACCACTGGACAGGGGGCGTCCGCCTATGGCCACACCTTC; CDR3: CASSPTTGQGASAYGHTF
V: TRBV6-4; D: NA; J: TRBJ1-2; size: few; DNA: TGTGCCAGCCTTACAGGCCCAAGGGTTCTTTATGGCTACACCTTC; CDR3: CASLTGPRVLYGYTF
V: TRBV19; D: TRBD1; J: TRBJ2-7; size: NA; DNA: TGTGCCAGTAGTCCCACAGGGGGCTACGAGCAGTACTTC; CDR3: CASSPTGGYEQYF
V: TRBV10-1; D: TRBD2; J: TRBJ2-7; size: NA; DNA: TGCGCCAGCAGTGAGTTCGGAGCGGGAGACGACGAGCAGTACTTC; CDR3: CASSEFGAGDDEQYF
V: TRBV10-3; D: NA; J: TRBJ1-2; size: NA; DNA: TGTGCCATCAGTGATGGGCAGCTTGATGGCTACACCTTC; CDR3: CAISDGQLDGYTF
V: TRBV13; D: NA; J: TRBJ2-6; size: few; DNA: TGTGCCAGCGCCTGGAGAGGAAGCTCTGGGGCCAACGTCCTGACTTTC; CDR3: CASAWRGSSGANVLTF
V: TRBV28; D: TRBD1; J: TRBJ1-4; size: NA; DNA: TGTGCCAGCAGACCAGGGGGAGAAAAACTGTTTTTT; CDR3: CASRPGGEKLFF
V: TRBV7-9; D: TRBD2; J: TRBJ2-5; size: NA; DNA: TGTGCCAGCAGCATCCGTAGCGGGGGGTGGGAGACCCAGTACTTC; CDR3: CASSIRSGGWETQYF
V: TRBV30; D: TRBD2; J: TRBJ2-7; size: NA; DNA: TGTGCCTGGACCAGGGGGCAAACTAGCGGGACAACCTACGAGCAGTACTTC; CDR3: CAWTRGQTSGTTYEQYF
V: TRBV5-1; D: NA; J: TRBJ2-2; size: NA; DNA: TGCGCCAGCAGCACCAGTTCAGGAGGTAGAACCGGGGAGCTGTTTTTT; CDR3: CASSTSSGGRTGELFF
V: TRBV2; D: NA; J: TRBJ1-2; size: NA; DNA: TGTGCCAGCAGTGAAGGGGAGGGCTATGGCTACACCTTC; CDR3: CASSEGEGYGYTF
V: TRBV6-6; D: NA; J: TRBJ1-4; size: NA; DNA: TGTGCCAGCAGGCCCAGTGGAGCGGCTAATGAAAAACTGTTTTTT; CDR3: CASRPSGAANEKLFF
V: TRBV15; D: TRBD2; J: TRBJ2-1; size: NA; DNA: TGTGCCACCAGCAGAGAAGCTAGCGGGGGCAATGAGCAGTTCTTC; CDR3: CATSREASGGNEQFF
V: TRBV6-1; D: NA; J: TRBJ1-5; size: NA; DNA: TGTGCCAGCAGACACACCCTCAATCAGCCCCAGCATTTT; CDR3: CASRHTLNQPQHF
V: TRBV5-5; D: TRBD2; J: TRBJ2-7; size: NA; DNA: TGTGCCAGCAGCTCATCCGGGACTACAACCTACGAGCAGTACTTC; CDR3: CASSSSGTTTYEQYF
V: TRBV23-1; D: NA; J: TRBJ1-1; size: NA; DNA: TGCGCCAGCAGTCAAACGTCCGAGAGCATGAACACTGAAGCTTTCTTT; CDR3: CASSQTSESMNTEAFF
V: TRBV7-7; D: TRBD2; J: TRBJ2-3; size: large; DNA: TGTGCTAGCAGCCCGGGACTAGCGGGGGGGCTCAGCACAGATACGCAGTATTTT; CDR3: CASSPGLAGGLSTDTQYF
V: TRBV7-2; D: TRBD2; J: TRBJ2-3; size: NA; DNA: TGTGCCAGCAGAAGAGCGGGGGGTGGGGAAAATACGCAGTATTTT; CDR3: CASRRAGGGENTQYF
V: TRBV19; D: TRBD1; J: TRBJ1-2; size: NA; DNA: TGTGCCAGTAGTCCACGGACAGGGGGCCTATATGGCTACACCTTC; CDR3: CASSPRTGGLYGYTF
V: TRBV2; D: NA; J: TRBJ1-6; size: NA; DNA: TGTGCCAGCAGTGAAAGTTTTGTAGATTCACCCCTCCACTTT; CDR3: CASSESFVDSPLHF
V: TRBV5-1; D: TRBD2; J: TRBJ2-5; size: NA; DNA: TGCGCCAGCAGCTGGGGACTAGCGGGGGGGAACCAAGAGACCCAGTACTTC; CDR3: CASSWGLAGGNQETQYF
V: TRBV19; D: NA; J: TRBJ1-1; size: large; DNA: TGTGCCAGTACCGAACGGCCGGGGACTGAAGCTTTCTTT; CDR3: CASTERPGTEAFF
V: TRBV6-5; D: TRBD1; J: TRBJ1-6; size: NA; DNA: TGTGCCAGCAGTCGACAGGGAGAAACTTCACCCCTCCACTTT; CDR3: CASSRQGETSPLHF
V: TRBV19; D: TRBD1; J: TRBJ1-5; size: NA; DNA: TGTGCCAGTAATGGGGGAATCGGGACAGGGGGTAGCAATCAGCCCCAGCATTTT; CDR3: CASNGGIGTGGSNQPQHF
V: TRBV5-6; D: NA; J: TRBJ1-4; size: large; DNA: TGTGCCAGCAGCTCGGACAGTCTGGATGAAAAACTGTTTTTT; CDR3: CASSSDSLDEKLFF
V: TRBV6-1; D: NA; J: TRBJ1-5; size: few; DNA: TGTGCCAGCATTCCGGGGGGAGGAGGGCAGCCCCAGCATTTT; CDR3: CASIPGGGGQPQHF
V: TRBV5-1; D: NA; J: TRBJ2-7; size: NA; DNA: TGCGCCAGCAGCGTGGACGGTTCGATCGTCCGCGAGCAGTACTTC; CDR3: CASSVDGSIVREQYF
V: TRBV5-1; D: NA; J: TRBJ1-1; size: once; DNA: TGCGCCAGCAGCTCTGGACAGCCGAACACTGAAGCTTTCTTT; CDR3: CASSSGQPNTEAFF
V: TRBV9; D: NA; J: TRBJ2-5; size: NA; DNA: TGTGCCAGCAGCCTCGAAGAGACCCAGTACTTC; CDR3: CASSLEETQYF
V: TRBV7-3; D: TRBD2; J: TRBJ2-3; size: NA; DNA: TGTGCCAGCAGCTTGACTAGCGGGGAAACAGATACGCAGTATTTT; CDR3: CASSLTSGETDTQYF
V: TRBV4-1; D: TRBD1; J: TRBJ1-2; size: NA; DNA: TGCGCCAGCAGCCTACGAGACAGGGACGGAGGCTACACCTTC; CDR3: CASSLRDRDGGYTF
V: TRBV15; D: NA; J: TRBJ2-1; size: NA; DNA: TGTGCCACCAGCAGAGATCTGGAGCGCGAGCAGTTCTTC; CDR3: CATSRDLEREQFF
V: TRBV6-1; D: TRBD1; J: TRBJ2-5; size: NA; DNA: TGTGCCAGCAGTAGGACAGGGAATGGCCAAGAGACCCAGTACTTC; CDR3: CASSRTGNGQETQYF
V: TRBV4-1; D: NA; J: TRBJ1-5; size: NA; DNA: TGCGCCAGCAGCCAAGATGGCCGGGGACCCCAGCATTTT; CDR3: CASSQDGRGPQHF
V: TRBV5-5; D: NA; J: TRBJ2-5; size: NA; DNA: TGTGCCAGCAGCCGAAGGCTAACCGGACAGAACGAGGTAGAGACCCAGTACTTC; CDR3: CASSRRLTGQNEVETQYF
V: TRBV18; D: TRBD1; J: TRBJ2-3; size: few; DNA: TGTGCCAGCTCGCCTAGACAGGGGGAATCAGATACGCAGTATTTT; CDR3: CASSPRQGESDTQYF
V: TRBV18; D: NA; J: TRBJ2-3; size: NA; DNA: TGTGCCAGCTCACCACTAAGCCTGGGCACAGATACGCAGTATTTT; CDR3: CASSPLSLGTDTQYF
V: TRBV28; D: NA; J: TRBJ1-1; size: NA; DNA: TGTGCCAGCGCAGACAGGTTCGAAGCTTTCTTT; CDR3: CASADRFEAFF
V: TRBV9; D: NA; J: TRBJ2-5; size: NA; DNA: TGTGCCAGCAGCGGTAGTCCGACACAACTGCTCAGGGAGACCCAGTACTTC; CDR3: CASSGSPTQLLRETQYF
V: TRBV4-2; D: NA; J: TRBJ1-2; size: NA; DNA: TGTGCCAGCAGCCAAGTTCAGGGCACTAAGGGGGGCTACACCTTC; CDR3: CASSQVQGTKGGYTF
V: TRBV6-9; D: TRBD1; J: TRBJ1-6; size: few; DNA: TGTGCCAGCAGCGAAACCACAGGGGATAATTCACCCCTCCACTTT; CDR3: CASSETTGDNSPLHF
V: TRBV5-4; D: TRBD1; J: TRBJ1-6; size: NA; DNA: TGTGCCAGCAGCACTACAAACAGGGGCACGAATTCACCCCTCCACTTT; CDR3: CASSTTNRGTNSPLHF
V: TRBV29-1; D: NA; J: TRBJ1-1; size: few; DNA: TGCAGCGCAATGAACACTGAAGCTTTCTTT; CDR3: CSAMNTEAFF